This T cell receptor (beta chain) was sequenced in a study of beta chain features in type 1 diabetes listed by TCRdb under 2018. Broadly, across the study: Mean age, gender distribution, total cell number and subset yield did not differ between patients and healthy donors. A total of about 110,000,000 sorted cells were examined across all samples, and a strong correlation was observed between cell number per subset and RNA yield. In the study, recently diagnosed type 1 diabetes patients and matched healthy donors were compared on the TCRB repertoires of their sorted circulating CD4+ T cell subsets. Whereas all 30 or so donors provided naive and central memory subsets, regulatory and stem cell-like memory subsets were isolated from just 8 patients and roughly 8 healthy donors. What the research found in general, with its limitations: Shorter templates might have been favored by PCR, but patient and control samples were amplified and corrected together, so both groups would have been affected equally by any skew. Type 1 diabetes patients showed a moderate but significant shortening of TCRB CDR3 length in all four CD4+ subsets. Because cDNA was sequenced instead of genomic DNA, highly expressing activated cells could be over-represented, though the groups showed no difference in activation or CD3 levels. Because small numbers of individuals were included in the HLA sub-analyses, any influence of HLA type on TCRB rearrangement was left unresolved. At VDJ recombination sites, type 1 diabetes patients had fewer insertions and more deleted nucleotides, which implies abnormalities in thymic rearrangement. The naive, central memory and regulatory TCRB repertoires appeared to resemble one another more closely among patients than among healthy donors.

Each donor gave one peripheral blood draw, averaging around 120 mL, which was collected into heparinised tubes. Using a panel that included CD45RO, CCR7, CD25, CD127, CD95 and CD27, naive, central memory, regulatory and stem cell-like memory CD4+ T cells were sorted on a BD FACSAria II. All sorted populations exceeded 95% purity. Right away, PBMCs were isolated by Lymphoprep density gradient centrifugation and were stained directly, with no culture step. Samples were stained and sorted in pairs, with one healthy donor and one patient per experiment, so that batch effects were minimized. All of the isolated RNA was reverse transcribed with the High Capacity cDNA Reverse Transcription Kit, so expressed TCRB transcripts were sequenced. Naive, central memory and regulatory T cell samples underwent deep immunoSEQ sequencing, averaging approximately 3.5 million total reads per sample. Sorted cells were lysed in RLT buffer and RNA was extracted with DNase-treated RNeasy Micro or Mini kits, depending on cell number. To prevent cross-contamination, each cell subset was processed individually, whereas patient and healthy donor samples were processed jointly. The immunoSEQ multiplex PCR was used to amplify TCRB sequences from cDNA, yielding 87-bp fragments that span the CDR3 region. Sequencing of the amplicons was done on the Illumina HiSeq platform. In the authors' own workflow: Synthetic template baselines were used to correct PCR bias computationally, reads within Hamming distance 2 were collapsed together, and singletons that could not be merged were discarded. Reads were aligned against IMGT so that V, D and J genes, CDR3 length and insertions or deletions at six rearrangement sites could be assigned. Within each subset, clonotype counts were normalized to sorted cell number, and only after that were true diversity and Gini coefficients computed with the tcR R package. Repertoire sharing was quantified using the overlap coefficient calculated on TCRB nucleotide sequences. As a proxy for the pre-selection repertoire, out-of-frame TCRB sequences from naive cells were analyzed. TCRdb re-hosts the immuneACCESS table, in-frame sequences only. Its copies lack some clones; in the studies checked, an unresolved V gene accounts for under half of them, and the cause for the rest is not known. The DNA was the basis for D and trimming; V, J and clone size are from that table. The sample includes hundreds of thousands of clones, with roughly 31% observed a single time. Around 0.065% of the sample is held by the ten biggest clonotypes.

Sequences GTSNPN (CDR1) and SVGIG (CDR2) are obtained from the germline V gene (reference sequence). The CDR3 sequence holds 12 residues, the cysteine and phenylalanine included. Here the CDR3 DNA is all that survives: 36 bases in frame from base 1. V gives up 7 bases and J gives up 3 bases, and the segment between their germline ends measures 10 bases. Notes on this clone: Its antigen is unknown. Base qualities are not at hand, and no much larger clone is one base apart.

This TCR derives from a young man in good health. The sample taken for sequencing was naive CD4+ T cells from blood. According to the study, the label for this sample's cell subset or site signals: true naive CD4+ T cells. The chain links TRBV30 with TRBJ2-1; the D gene assignment is ambiguous. The CDR3: CASNPSYNEQFF. The bases read TGTGCCTCAAACCCAAGCTACAATGAGCAGTTCTTC.